This TCR beta chain was sequenced for a study of identical twins. The germline V gene encodes CDR1 SQVTM and CDR2 ANQGSEA. V lost 3 bases and J lost 2, with 5 bases in between. The CDR3 consists of 12 residues. Study results and caveats: Out-of-frame TCR alpha sharing in monozygotic twins exceeded recombination model predictions. Within cord blood, abundant beta clonotypes carried fewer insertions, but memory repertoires showed no such trend.

This clonotype has a count of ten or more. No antigen is known for it. TCRdb recomputed calls from the 5' RACE reads with MiXCR, one row per CDR3 protein. The table has some 710,000 distinct CDR3 sequences, over 5% seen once; the top ten hold roughly 1.6%. The TCR comes from a man aged 18-30 years in good health. The chain has TRBV29-1 and TRBJ1-3; D uncertain. The material sequenced was naive T cells sorted from blood. CDR3 in amino acids: CSVDGTGNTIYF. The CDR3 bases are TGCAGCGTTGATGGGACTGGAAACACCATATATTTT.